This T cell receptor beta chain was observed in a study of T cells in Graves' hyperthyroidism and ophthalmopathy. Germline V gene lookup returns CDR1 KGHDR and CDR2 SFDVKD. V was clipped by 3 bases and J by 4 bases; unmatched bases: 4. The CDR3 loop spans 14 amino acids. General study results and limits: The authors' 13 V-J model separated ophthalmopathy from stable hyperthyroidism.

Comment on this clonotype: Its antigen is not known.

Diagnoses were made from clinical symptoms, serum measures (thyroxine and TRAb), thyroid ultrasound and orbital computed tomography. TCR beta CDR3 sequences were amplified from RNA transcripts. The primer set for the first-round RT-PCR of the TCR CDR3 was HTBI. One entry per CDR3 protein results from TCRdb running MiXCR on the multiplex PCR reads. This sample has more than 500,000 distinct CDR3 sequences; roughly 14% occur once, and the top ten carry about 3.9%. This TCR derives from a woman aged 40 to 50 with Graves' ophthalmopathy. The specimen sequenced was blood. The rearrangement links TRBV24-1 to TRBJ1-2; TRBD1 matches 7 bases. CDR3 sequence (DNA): TGTGCCACCAGTGATCCCCGGGACAGCTATGGCTACACCTTC. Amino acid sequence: CATSDPRDSYGYTF.